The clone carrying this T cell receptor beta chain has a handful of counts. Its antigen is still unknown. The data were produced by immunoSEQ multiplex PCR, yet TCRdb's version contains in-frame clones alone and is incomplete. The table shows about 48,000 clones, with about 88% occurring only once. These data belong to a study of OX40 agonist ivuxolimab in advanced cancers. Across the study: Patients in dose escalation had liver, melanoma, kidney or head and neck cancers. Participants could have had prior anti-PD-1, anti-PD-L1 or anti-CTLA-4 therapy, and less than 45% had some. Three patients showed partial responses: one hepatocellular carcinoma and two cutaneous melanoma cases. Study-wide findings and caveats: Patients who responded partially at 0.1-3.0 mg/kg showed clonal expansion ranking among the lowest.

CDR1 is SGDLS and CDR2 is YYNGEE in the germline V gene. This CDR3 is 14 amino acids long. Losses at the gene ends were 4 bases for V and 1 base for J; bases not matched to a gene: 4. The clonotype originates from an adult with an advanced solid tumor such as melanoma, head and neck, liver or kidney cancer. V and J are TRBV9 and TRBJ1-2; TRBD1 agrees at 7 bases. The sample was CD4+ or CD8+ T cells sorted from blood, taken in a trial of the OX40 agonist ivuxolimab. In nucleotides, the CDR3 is TGTGCCAGCAGCACACAGGGGAATAACTATGGCTACACCTTC. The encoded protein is CASSTQGNNYGYTF. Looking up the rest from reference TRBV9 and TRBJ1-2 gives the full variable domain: DSGVTQTPKHLITATGQRVTLRCSPRSGDLSVYWYQQSLDQGLQFLIQYYNGEERAKGNILERFSAQQFPDLHSELNLSSLELGDSALYFCASSTQGNNYGYTFGSGTRLTVV.